A single T cell receptor beta chain is shown here with its context. Antigen specificity is unknown. The ends were cut back, 5 bases at V and 0 bases at J, with 13 bases in the middle. Germline CDR1 MNHEY, CDR2 SVGAGI. The CDR3 covers 15 residues. Assay: immunoSEQ multiplex PCR; the TCRdb copy retains only in-frame clones and omits some. The data contain fewer than 200,000 clones, approximately 92% of them singletons. These data originate in a study of T cell responses to AZD1222 COVID-19 vaccine. Study-wide points: Donors in the cohort were predominantly white British and more often female, and clonal diversity was possibly underestimated. CD4 TCRs linked to vaccination spanned spike, dominating at 160-218 and 743-854. Repertoires were obtained only post-peak T cell response.

The source was peripheral blood, collected on day 0 of AZD1222 vaccination. This sequence joins TRBV6-5 and TRBJ1-1; no firm D call. The origin of this receptor is an adult in good health. The CDR3: CASSRPGRMNTEAFF. The CDR3 nucleotides are TGTGCCAGCAGTCGTCCTGGGCGTATGAACACTGAAGCTTTCTTT.